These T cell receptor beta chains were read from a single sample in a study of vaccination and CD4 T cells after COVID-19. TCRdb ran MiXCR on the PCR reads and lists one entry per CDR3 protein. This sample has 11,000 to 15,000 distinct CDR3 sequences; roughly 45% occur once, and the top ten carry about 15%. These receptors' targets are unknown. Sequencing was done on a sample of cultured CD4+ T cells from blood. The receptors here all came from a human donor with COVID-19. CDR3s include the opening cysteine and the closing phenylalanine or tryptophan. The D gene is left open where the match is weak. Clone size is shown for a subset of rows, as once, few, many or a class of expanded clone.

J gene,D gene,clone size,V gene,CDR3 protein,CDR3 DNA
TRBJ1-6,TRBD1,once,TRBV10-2,CASREGQSNSPLHF,TGCGCCAGCAGAGAGGGACAGTCTAATTCACCCCTCCACTTT
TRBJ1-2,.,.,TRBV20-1,CSATRGANYGYTF,TGCAGTGCCACGAGGGGAGCTAACTATGGCTACACCTTC
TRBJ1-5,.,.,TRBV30,CAWSALINQPQHF,TGTGCCTGGAGCGCGCTCATCAATCAGCCCCAGCATTTT
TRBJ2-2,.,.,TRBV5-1,CASNEGTNTGELFF,TGCGCCAGCAATGAGGGAACGAACACCGGGGAGCTGTTTTTT
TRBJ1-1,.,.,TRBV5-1,CASSFAITPNTEAFF,TGCGCCAGCAGCTTTGCAATCACCCCGAACACTGAAGCTTTCTTT
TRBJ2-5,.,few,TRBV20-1,CSASPGNYRAQETQYF,TGCAGTGCTAGCCCGGGGAATTACAGGGCTCAAGAGACCCAGTACTTC
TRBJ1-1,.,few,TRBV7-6,CASSPTSGAEAFF,TGTGCCAGCAGCCCAACCTCAGGGGCTGAAGCTTTCTTT
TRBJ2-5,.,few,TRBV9,CASSVDRETQYF,TGTGCCAGCAGCGTAGATCGAGAGACCCAGTACTTC
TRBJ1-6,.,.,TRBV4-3,CASSPLVDSPLHF,TGCGCCAGCAGCCCCCTGGTGGATTCACCCCTCCACTTT
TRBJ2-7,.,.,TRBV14,CASSQRTIKVTGVHEQYF,TGTGCCAGCAGCCAAAGGACGATAAAAGTCACAGGCGTCCACGAGCAGTACTTC
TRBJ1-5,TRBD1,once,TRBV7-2,CAGSLDPGGPQHF,TGTGCCGGCAGCTTAGATCCAGGGGGGCCCCAGCATTTT
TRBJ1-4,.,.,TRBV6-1,CASSPRALTAEKLFF,TGTGCCAGCAGCCCAAGGGCGCTAACGGCAGAAAAACTGTTTTTT
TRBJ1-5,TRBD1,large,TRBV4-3,CASSQLHTGTDNQPQHF,TGCGCCAGCAGCCAACTCCATACCGGGACAGACAATCAGCCCCAGCATTTT
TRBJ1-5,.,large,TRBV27,CASSLHLEPNQPQHF,TGTGCCAGCAGTCTCCACCTCGAACCCAATCAGCCCCAGCATTTT
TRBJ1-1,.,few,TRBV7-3,CASSSGVNTEAFF,TGTGCCAGCAGCTCCGGGGTTAACACTGAAGCTTTCTTT
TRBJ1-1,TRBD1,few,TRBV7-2,CASSQDRGLTEAFF,TGTGCCAGCAGCCAAGACAGGGGGCTCACTGAAGCTTTCTTT
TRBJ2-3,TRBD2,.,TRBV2,CASSEAGTRGHTQYF,TGTGCCAGCAGTGAAGCTGGGACTAGAGGGCACACGCAGTATTTT
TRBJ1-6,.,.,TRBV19,CASQSGQNNSPLHF,TGTGCCAGTCAAAGTGGACAGAATAATTCACCCCTCCACTTT
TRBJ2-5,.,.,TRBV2,CASSPGERAGQETQYF,TGTGCCAGCAGCCCGGGAGAGCGGGCGGGCCAAGAGACCCAGTACTTC
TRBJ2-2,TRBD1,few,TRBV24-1,CATSDPGTGVVGELFF,TGTGCCACCAGTGATCCCGGGACAGGGGTTGTCGGGGAGCTGTTTTTT
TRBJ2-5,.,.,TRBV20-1,CSARDHFKTVGWETQYF,TGCAGTGCTAGAGATCACTTTAAGACAGTGGGATGGGAGACCCAGTACTTC
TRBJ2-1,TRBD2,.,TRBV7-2,CASSQAHSGLSNEQFF,TGTGCCAGCAGCCAAGCACATTCGGGACTAAGCAATGAGCAGTTCTTC
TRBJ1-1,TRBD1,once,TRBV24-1,CARTGVNTEAFF,TGTGCCAGGACAGGGGTGAACACTGAAGCTTTCTTT
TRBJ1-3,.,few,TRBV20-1,CSAKRPGTFAGNTIYF,TGCAGTGCTAAACGCCCCGGGACATTCGCTGGAAACACCATATATTTT
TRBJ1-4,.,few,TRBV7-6,CASSLVGEKLFF,TGTGCCAGCAGCTTAGTCGGGGAAAAACTGTTTTTT
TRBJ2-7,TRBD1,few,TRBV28,CASSRTGYEQYF,TGTGCCAGCAGTCGGACAGGCTACGAGCAGTACTTC
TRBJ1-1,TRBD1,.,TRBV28,CASHLPRQGSTEAFF,TGTGCCAGCCATTTACCACGACAGGGGAGCACTGAAGCTTTCTTT
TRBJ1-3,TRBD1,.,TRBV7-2,CASSFGTARSGNTIYF,TGTGCCAGCAGCTTTGGGACAGCGCGCTCTGGAAACACCATATATTTT
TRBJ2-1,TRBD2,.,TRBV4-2,CASSVRGETEGEQFF,TGTGCCAGCAGCGTGCGGGGGGAGACGGAAGGTGAGCAGTTCTTC
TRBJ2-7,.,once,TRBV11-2,CASSLSGWGAQLYEQYF,TGTGCCAGCAGCCTAAGTGGGTGGGGGGCGCAGCTGTACGAGCAGTACTTC
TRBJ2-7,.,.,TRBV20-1,CSARDHHRSPSYEQYF,TGCAGTGCTAGAGATCACCACAGGTCCCCTTCCTACGAGCAGTACTTC
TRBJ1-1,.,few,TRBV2,CASTLWQNTEAFF,TGTGCCAGCACTCTTTGGCAGAACACTGAAGCTTTCTTT
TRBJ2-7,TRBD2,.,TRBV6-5,CASSYYRGGESYEQYF,TGTGCCAGCAGTTACTACCGGGGGGGAGAATCCTACGAGCAGTACTTC
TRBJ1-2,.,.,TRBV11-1,CASSLSPGQNGYTF,TGTGCCAGCAGCTTAAGCCCTGGGCAGAATGGCTACACCTTC
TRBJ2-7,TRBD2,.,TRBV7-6,CASSLGPSGVYEQYF,TGTGCCAGCAGCTTAGGCCCTAGCGGGGTTTACGAGCAGTACTTC
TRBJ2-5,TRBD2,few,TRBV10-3,CAISASGGRETQYF,TGTGCCATCAGTGCTAGCGGGGGGAGGGAGACCCAGTACTTC
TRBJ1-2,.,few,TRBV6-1,CASSADIRARINYGYTF,TGTGCCAGCAGTGCTGACATCCGCGCACGGATTAACTATGGCTACACCTTC
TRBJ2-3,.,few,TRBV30,CAWGRGGTDTQYF,TGTGCCTGGGGTAGGGGGGGCACAGATACGCAGTATTTT
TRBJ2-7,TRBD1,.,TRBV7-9,CASSSSGGGEQYF,TGTGCCAGCAGCTCCTCAGGGGGCGGCGAGCAGTACTTC
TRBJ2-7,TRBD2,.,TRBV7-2,CASSLVYSGDYEQYF,TGTGCCAGCAGCTTAGTTTATAGCGGGGACTACGAGCAGTACTTC
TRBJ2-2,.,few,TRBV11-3,CASSLDRGTGELFF,TGTGCCAGCAGCTTAGATCGGGGGACCGGGGAGCTGTTTTTT
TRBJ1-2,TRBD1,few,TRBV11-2,CASRSTRRDRPYGYTF,TGTGCCAGCAGATCTACCCGCCGGGACAGACCATATGGCTACACCTTC
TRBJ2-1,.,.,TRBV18,CASSPLPTDEQFF,TGTGCCAGCTCACCCCTACCTACAGATGAGCAGTTCTTC
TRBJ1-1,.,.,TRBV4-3,CASGHPGGNTEAFF,TGCGCCAGCGGACACCCCGGAGGGAACACTGAAGCTTTCTTT
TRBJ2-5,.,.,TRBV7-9,CASSPLRSPKGETQYF,TGTGCCAGCAGCCCTCTGAGGTCCCCCAAGGGGGAGACCCAGTACTTC
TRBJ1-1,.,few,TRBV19,CASSIQPQLNTEAFF,TGTGCCAGTAGTATTCAACCGCAGTTGAACACTGAAGCTTTCTTT
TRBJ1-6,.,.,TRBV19,CASSFRGQRVYNSPLHF,TGTGCCAGTTCTTTCCGAGGACAGCGGGTCTATAATTCACCCCTCCACTTT
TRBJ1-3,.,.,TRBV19,CTSSTLGSSHIYF,TGTACCAGTAGTACCCTCGGGTCCTCCCACATATATTTT
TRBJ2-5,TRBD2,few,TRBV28,CASLGGGTGQETQYF,TGTGCCAGTCTGGGCGGGGGGACCGGCCAAGAGACCCAGTACTTC
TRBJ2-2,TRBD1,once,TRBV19,CASRGTGGDTGELFF,TGTGCCAGTAGGGGGACAGGGGGGGACACCGGGGAGCTGTTTTTT
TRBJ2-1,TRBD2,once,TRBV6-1,CASRPQLAGGQNEQFF,TGTGCCAGCAGACCCCAACTAGCGGGGGGGCAAAATGAGCAGTTCTTC
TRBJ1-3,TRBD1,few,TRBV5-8,CASSTWTGSGNTIYF,TGTGCCAGCAGCACTTGGACAGGCTCTGGAAACACCATATATTTT
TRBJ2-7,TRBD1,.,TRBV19,CASSETTGVTYEQYF,TGTGCCAGTAGTGAAACGACAGGGGTCACCTACGAGCAGTACTTC